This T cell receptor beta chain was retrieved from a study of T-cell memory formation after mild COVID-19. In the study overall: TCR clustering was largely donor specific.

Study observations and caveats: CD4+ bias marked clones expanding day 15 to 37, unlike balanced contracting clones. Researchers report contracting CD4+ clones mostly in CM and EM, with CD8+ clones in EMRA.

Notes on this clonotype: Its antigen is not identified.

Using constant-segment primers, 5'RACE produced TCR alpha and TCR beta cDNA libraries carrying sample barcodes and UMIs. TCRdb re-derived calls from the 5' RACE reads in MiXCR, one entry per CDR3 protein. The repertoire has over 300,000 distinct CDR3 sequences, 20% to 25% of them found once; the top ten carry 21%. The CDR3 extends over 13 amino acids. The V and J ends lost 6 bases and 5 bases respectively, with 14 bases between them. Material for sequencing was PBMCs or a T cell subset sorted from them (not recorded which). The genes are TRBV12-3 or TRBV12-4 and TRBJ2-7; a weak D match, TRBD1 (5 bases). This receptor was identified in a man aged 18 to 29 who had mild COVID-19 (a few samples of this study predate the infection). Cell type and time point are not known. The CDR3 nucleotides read TGTGCCAGCAGCCCGACAGCAGCGAACGAGCAGTACTTC. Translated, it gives CASSPTAANEQYF.